This TCR beta chain was obtained from a study of shared clonotypes between healthy human individuals. CDR1 MDHEN and CDR2 SYDVKM come from the germline V gene. V lost 8 bases to trimming and J lost 4 bases, with 15 bases between them. The CDR3 extends over 14 amino acids. The naive CD8 population came from CD45RO-negative cells selected for CCR7, without terminally differentiated effector memory CD45RA+ cells. Adult donors, all healthy and HIV-negative, had no recent acute infections or vaccinations. Authors' data handling: With immunoSEQ giving junction-only sequences and no quality scores, filtering differed. Sequencing was performed with immunoSEQ multiplex PCR; in TCRdb, only in-frame clones are kept and a portion is missing. Clonal size and the V and J genes are those of that table, whereas D and trimming came from the DNA. The table has roughly 770,000 clones, roughly 96% seen once.

The chain employs TRBV28 and TRBJ1-5; TRBD1 might be the D (5 bases). The sequenced sample was naive CD8+ T cells sorted from blood. The sequence was obtained from a man aged 25-45 years in good health. Here the CDR3 reads CASVYWGTNQPQHF. CDR3 sequence (DNA): TGTGCCAGCGTTTATTGGGGGACGAATCAGCCCCAGCATTTT.